This T cell receptor (beta chain) was sequenced during a study of molecular identifiers for immune sequencing clone quantification. At the level of the study: In replicates, RNA from roughly 20,000 or 100,000 naive CD8 cells was divided five ways and four parts were sequenced. Study results and limitations: The study found clones above 20 RNA copies held over 98% of effector molecules and under 1% in naive cells. Spike-in Jurkat TCR RNA from a single cell reportedly registered among 900,000 to 1,000,000 naive cells. Sizes of clones that are highly expanded could be underestimated (if identical TCR molecules share a barcode).

The V segment lost 1 base and the J segment 0 bases; nucleotides outside the gene matches: 3. Looked up from germline, CDR1 is SGHNT and CDR2 is YENEEA. This CDR3 contains 16 residues. As to this clonotype: The target antigen is unknown.

TCRdb called the PCR reads again in MiXCR, with one record for every CDR3 protein. The sample includes about 640,000 distinct CDR3 sequences, 15% to 20% of them seen just once. The sample taken for sequencing was naive CD8+ T cells from blood, with Jurkat cell RNA spiked in. Subset meaning: FACS-sorted CD8+CD4-CCR7+CD45RA+ naive T cells. The rearrangement links TRBV11-3 to TRBJ2-1, with 7 bases fitting TRBD1. The receptor comes from a human donor in good health. Some libraries in this study had Jurkat cell RNA spiked in. Written as DNA, the CDR3 is TGTGCCAGCAGCTTAGGCCGGGACAGCTCCTACAATGAGCAGTTCTTC. This translates into CASSLGRDSSYNEQFF.